This note documents a single TCR beta chain sequence. What it recognizes is unknown. This entry belongs to a study of glioma-infiltrating T cells after dendritic cell vaccination. General study results and limits: Only a small number of patients had complete blood and tumor samples.

The method was immunoSEQ multiplex PCR; TCRdb's version includes in-frame clones alone and lacks a portion of them. The repertoire has 90,000 or so clones, more than 70% of them found once; the top ten carry over 2.5%. Germline V gene lookup returns CDR1 LGHNT and CDR2 FRNRAP. The CDR3 is made up of 15 amino acids. V was clipped by 4 bases and J by 7 bases; unmatched bases: 6. The chain links TRBV12-5 to TRBJ1-6; TRBD1 matches 8 bases. The receptor was isolated from a human donor with glioblastoma. The sequencing used blood, collected before dendritic cell vaccination. The CDR3 spells CASGSRGLRNSPLHF. CDR3 in DNA: TGTGCTAGTGGTTCCAGGGGGCTAAGGAATTCACCCCTCCACTTT.